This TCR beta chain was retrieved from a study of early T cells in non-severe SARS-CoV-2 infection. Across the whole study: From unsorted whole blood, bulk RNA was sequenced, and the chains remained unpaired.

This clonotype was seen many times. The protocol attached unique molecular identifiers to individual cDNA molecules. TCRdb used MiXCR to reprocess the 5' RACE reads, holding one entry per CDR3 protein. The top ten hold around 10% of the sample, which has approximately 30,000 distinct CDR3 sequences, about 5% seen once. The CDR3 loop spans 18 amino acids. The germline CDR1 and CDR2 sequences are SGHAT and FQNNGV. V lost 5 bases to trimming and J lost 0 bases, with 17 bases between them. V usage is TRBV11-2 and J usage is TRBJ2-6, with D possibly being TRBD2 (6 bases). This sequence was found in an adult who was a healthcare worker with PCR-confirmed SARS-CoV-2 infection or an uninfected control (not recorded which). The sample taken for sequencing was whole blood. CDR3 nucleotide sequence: TGTGCCAGCAGCGACCCGGAGGGACGCTCCTCTGGGGCCAACGTCCTGACTTTC. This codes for CASSDPEGRSSGANVLTF. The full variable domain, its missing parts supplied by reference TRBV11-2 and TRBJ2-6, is EAGVAQSPRYKIIEKRQSVAFWCNPISGHATLYWYQQILGQGPKLLIQFQNNGVVDDSQLPKDRFSAERLKGVDSTLKIQPAKLEDSAVYLCASSDPEGRSSGANVLTFGAGSRLTVL.